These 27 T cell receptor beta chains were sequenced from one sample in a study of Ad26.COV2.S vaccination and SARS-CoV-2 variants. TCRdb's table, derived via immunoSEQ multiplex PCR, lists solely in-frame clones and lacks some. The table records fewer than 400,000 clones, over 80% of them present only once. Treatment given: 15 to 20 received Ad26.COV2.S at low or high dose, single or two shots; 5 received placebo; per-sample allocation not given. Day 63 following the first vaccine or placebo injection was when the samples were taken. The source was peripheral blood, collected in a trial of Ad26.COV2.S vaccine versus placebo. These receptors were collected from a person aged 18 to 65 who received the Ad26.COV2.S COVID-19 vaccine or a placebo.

CDR3 protein: CASSPNLAGLQETQYF. Written as DNA, the CDR3 is TGTGCCAGCTCACCCAATCTAGCGGGGTTACAAGAGACCCAGTACTTC. This chain connects TRBV18 to TRBJ2-5; 9 bases fit TRBD2. The CDR3 is 16 amino acids. Germline-derived CDR1 and CDR2 are KGHSH and LQKENI. The trim removed 3 bases at V and 2 bases at J, leaving 7 bases unmatched.

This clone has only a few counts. CDR3 sequence reads: CSATGGVGYTF. CDR3 coding DNA: TGCAGTGCTACAGGGGGCGTTGGCTACACCTTC. The chain is built from TRBV20-1 and TRBJ1-2; 8 positions match TRBD1. V shed 4 bases and J 7 bases; nucleotides not matched to a gene: 2. Looked up from germline, CDR1 is DFQATT and CDR2 is SNEGSKA (reference sequence). This CDR3 is built from 11 residues.

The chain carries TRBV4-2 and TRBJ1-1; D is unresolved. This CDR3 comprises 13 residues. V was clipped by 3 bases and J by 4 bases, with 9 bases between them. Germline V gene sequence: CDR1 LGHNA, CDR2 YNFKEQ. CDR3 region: CASSHPGITEAFF. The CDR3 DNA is TGTGCCAGCAGCCACCCAGGCATCACTGAAGCTTTCTTT.

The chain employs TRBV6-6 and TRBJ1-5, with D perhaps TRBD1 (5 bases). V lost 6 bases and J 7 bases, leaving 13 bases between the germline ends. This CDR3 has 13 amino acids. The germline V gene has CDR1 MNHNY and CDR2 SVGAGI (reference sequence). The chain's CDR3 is CASREGPPQPQHF. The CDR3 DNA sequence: TGTGCCAGCAGGGAGGGGCCGCCACAGCCCCAGCATTTT.

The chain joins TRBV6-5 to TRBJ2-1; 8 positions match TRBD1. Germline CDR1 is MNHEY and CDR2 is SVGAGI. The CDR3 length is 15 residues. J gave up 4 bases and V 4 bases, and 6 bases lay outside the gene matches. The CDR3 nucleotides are TGTGCCAGCAGTTCAACAGGGGGGCCTTACAATGAGCAGTTCTTC. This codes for CASSSTGGPYNEQFF.

CDR3 coding DNA: TGTGCCAGCTCACCGGCGAACACAGATACGCAGTATTTT. Amino acid sequence: CASSPANTDTQYF. This chain joins TRBV18 and TRBJ2-3; D gene uncertain. The V end was cut by 3 bases, the J end by 2 bases, with 6 bases between. The CDR3 contains 13 residues. In germline, CDR1 is KGHSH, CDR2 LQKENI.

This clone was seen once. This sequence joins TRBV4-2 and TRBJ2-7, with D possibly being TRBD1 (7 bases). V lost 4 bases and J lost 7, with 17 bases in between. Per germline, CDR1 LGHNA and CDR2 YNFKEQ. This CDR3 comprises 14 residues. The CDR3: CASSRLNRGGEQYF. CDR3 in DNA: TGTGCCAGCAGCCGCCTGAACAGGGGAGGAGAGCAGTACTTC.

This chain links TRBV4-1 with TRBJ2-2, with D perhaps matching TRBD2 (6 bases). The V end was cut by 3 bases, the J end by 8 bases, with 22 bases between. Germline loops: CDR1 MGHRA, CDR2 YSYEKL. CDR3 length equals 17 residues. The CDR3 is CASSQGQFGAAGGELFF. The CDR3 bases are TGCGCCAGCAGCCAGGGGCAGTTTGGGGCGGCGGGGGGGGAGCTGTTTTTT.

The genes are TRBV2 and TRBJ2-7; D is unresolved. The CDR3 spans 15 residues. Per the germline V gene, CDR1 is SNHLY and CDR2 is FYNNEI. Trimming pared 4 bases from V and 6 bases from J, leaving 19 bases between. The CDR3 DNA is TGTGCCAGCAGTGCATTCGACCGTTCTACCGGCGAGCAGTACTTC. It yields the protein CASSAFDRSTGEQYF. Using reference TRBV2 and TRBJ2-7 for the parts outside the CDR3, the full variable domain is EPEVTQTPSHQVTQMGQEVILRCVPISNHLYFYWYRQILGQKVEFLVSFYNNEISEKSEIFDDQFSVERPDGSNFTLKIRSTKLEDSAMYFCASSAFDRSTGEQYFGPGTRLTVT.

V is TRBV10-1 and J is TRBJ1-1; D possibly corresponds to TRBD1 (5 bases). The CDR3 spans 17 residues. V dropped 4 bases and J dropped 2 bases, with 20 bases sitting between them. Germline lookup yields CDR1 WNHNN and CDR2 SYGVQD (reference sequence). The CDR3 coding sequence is TGCGCCAGCAGTGGCCGCGGGGCAGCTGGAGCCAACACTGAAGCTTTCTTT. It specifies CASSGRGAAGANTEAFF.

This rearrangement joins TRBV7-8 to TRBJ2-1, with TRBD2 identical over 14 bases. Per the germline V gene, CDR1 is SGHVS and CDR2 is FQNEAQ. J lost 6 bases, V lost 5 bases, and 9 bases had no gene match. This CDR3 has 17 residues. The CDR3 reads CASSPGTSGGLLNEQFF. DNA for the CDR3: TGTGCCAGCAGCCCAGGGACTAGCGGGGGCCTACTCAATGAGCAGTTCTTC.

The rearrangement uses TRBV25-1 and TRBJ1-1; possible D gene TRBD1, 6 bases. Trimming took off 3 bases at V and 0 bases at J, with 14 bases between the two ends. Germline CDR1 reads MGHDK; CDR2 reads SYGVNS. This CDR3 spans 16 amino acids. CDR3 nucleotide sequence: TGTGCCAGCAGTGACCTTCGGACAGAGATGAACACTGAAGCTTTCTTT. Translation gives CASSDLRTEMNTEAFF.

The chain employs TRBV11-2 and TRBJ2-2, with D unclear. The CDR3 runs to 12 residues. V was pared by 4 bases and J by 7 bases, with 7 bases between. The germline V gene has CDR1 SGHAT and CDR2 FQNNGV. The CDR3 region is CASSSNGGELFF. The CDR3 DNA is TGTGCCAGCAGCTCAAACGGCGGGGAGCTGTTTTTT.

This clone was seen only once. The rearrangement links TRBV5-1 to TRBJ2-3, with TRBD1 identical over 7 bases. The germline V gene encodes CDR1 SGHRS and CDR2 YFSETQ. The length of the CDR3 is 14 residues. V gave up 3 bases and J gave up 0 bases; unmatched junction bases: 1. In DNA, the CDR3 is TGCGCCAGCAGCTGGGACAGAAGCACAGATACGCAGTATTTT. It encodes CASSWDRSTDTQYF.

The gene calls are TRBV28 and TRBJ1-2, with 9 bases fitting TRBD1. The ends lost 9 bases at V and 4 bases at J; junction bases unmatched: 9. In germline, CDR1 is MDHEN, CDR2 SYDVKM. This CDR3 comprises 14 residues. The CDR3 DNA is TGTGCCAGTGATTACAGGGGGCGCGGCTATGGCTACACCTTC. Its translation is CASDYRGRGYGYTF.

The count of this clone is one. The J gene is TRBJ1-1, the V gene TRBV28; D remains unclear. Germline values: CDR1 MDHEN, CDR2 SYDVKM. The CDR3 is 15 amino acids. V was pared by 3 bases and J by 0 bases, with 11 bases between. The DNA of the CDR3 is TGTGCCAGCAGTTTGATGGTAGGCATGAACACTGAAGCTTTCTTT. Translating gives CASSLMVGMNTEAFF. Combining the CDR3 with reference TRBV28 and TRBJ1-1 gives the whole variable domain DVKVTQSSRYLVKRTGEKVFLECVQDMDHENMFWYRQDPGLGLRLIYFSYDVKMKEKGDIPEGYSVSREKKERFSLILESASTNQTSMYLCASSLMVGMNTEAFFGQGTRLTVV.

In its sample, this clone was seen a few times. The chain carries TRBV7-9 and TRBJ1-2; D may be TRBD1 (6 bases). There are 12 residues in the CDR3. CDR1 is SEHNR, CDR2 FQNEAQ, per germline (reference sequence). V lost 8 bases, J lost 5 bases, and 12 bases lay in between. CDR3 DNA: TGTGCCAGCCAGGGGCTGGGGTATGGCTACACCTTC. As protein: CASQGLGYGYTF.

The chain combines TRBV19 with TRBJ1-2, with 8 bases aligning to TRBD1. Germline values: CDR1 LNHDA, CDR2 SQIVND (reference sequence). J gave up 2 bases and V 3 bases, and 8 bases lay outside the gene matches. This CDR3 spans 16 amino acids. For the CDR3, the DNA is TGTGCCAGTAGTATGATGGGGACAGGAGCAAACTATGGCTACACCTTC. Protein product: CASSMMGTGANYGYTF.

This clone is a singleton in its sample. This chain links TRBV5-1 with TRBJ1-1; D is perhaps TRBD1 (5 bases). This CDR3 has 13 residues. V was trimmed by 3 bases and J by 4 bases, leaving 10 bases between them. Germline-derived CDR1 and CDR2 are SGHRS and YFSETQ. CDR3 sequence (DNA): TGCGCCAGCAGCTCAGACAGTTTCACTGAAGCTTTCTTT. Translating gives CASSSDSFTEAFF.

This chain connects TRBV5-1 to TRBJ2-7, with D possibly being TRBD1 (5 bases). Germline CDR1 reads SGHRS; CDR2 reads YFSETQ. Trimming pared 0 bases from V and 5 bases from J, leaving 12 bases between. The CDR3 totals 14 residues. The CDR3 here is CASSLGKGFDEQYF. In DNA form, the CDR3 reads TGCGCCAGCAGCTTGGGGAAGGGGTTCGACGAGCAGTACTTC.

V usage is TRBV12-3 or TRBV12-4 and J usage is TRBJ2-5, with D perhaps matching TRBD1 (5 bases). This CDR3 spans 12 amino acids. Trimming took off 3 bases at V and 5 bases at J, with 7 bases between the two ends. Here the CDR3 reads CASSFYRETQYF. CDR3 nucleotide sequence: TGTGCCAGCAGTTTTTACAGGGAGACCCAGTACTTC.

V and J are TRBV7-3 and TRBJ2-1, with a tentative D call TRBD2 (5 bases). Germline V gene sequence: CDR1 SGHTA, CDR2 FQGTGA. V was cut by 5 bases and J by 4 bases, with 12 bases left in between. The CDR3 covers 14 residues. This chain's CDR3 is CASSMSGSYNEQFF. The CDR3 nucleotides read TGTGCCAGCAGCATGAGCGGCTCGTACAATGAGCAGTTCTTC.

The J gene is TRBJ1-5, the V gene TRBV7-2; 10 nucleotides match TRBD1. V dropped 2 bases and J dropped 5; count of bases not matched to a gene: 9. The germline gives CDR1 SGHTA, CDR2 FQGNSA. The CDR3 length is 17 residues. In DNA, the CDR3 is TGTGCCAGCAGCTTACGCCCGATGACAGGGGGCGATCAGCCCCAGCATTTT. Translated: CASSLRPMTGGDQPQHF.

The CDR3 spells CASSATRNQPQHF. CDR3 nucleotide sequence: TGTGCCAGCAGTGCAACCCGCAATCAGCCCCAGCATTTT. V is TRBV2 and J is TRBJ1-5, with D hard to call. Trimming pared 4 bases from V and 2 bases from J, leaving 6 bases between. Per germline, CDR1 SNHLY and CDR2 FYNNEI. This CDR3 has 13 residues.

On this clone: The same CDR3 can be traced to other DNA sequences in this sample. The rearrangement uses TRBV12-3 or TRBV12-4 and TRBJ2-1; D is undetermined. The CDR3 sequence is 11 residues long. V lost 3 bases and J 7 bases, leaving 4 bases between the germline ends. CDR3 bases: TGTGCCAGCAGTTTGGTAAATGAGCAGTTCTTC. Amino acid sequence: CASSLVNEQFF.

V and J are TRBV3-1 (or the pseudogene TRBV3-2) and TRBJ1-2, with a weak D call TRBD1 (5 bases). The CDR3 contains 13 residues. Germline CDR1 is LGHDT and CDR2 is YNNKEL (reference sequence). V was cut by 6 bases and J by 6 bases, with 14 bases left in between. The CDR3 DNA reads TGTGCCAGCAGACATACAGGATCCCATGGCTACACCTTC. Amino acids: CASRHTGSHGYTF.

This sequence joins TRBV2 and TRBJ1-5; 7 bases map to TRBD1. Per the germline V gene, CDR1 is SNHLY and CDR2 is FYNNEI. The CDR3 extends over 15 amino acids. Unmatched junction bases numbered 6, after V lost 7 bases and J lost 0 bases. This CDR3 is CASNVQGYSNQPQHF. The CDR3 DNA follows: TGTGCCAGCAATGTACAGGGGTATAGCAATCAGCCCCAGCATTTT.